These 28 T cell receptor beta chains share one sample of origin, sequenced in a study of blood T cell repertoires in COVID-19. Assay used: immunoSEQ multiplex PCR; TCRdb lists only in-frame clones, some missing. Of about 200,000 clones listed, 82% were seen once; the top ten hold around 8%. The sample was peripheral blood. These receptors came from a woman in her sixties with COVID-19, enrolled during active disease.

The chain joins TRBV5-5 to TRBJ2-3; 8 nucleotides align to TRBD2. CDR1 is SGHKS and CDR2 is YYEKEE in the germline V gene (reference sequence). The CDR3 consists of 13 residues. With 4 bases clipped from V and 10 bases from J, the junction kept 8 bases outside the gene matches. CDR3 in amino acids: CASSVSGGRSQYF. The CDR3 bases are TGTGCCAGCAGCGTATCGGGAGGGAGGTCGCAGTATTTT.

The chain recombines TRBV28 with TRBJ1-1, with D possibly being TRBD1 (6 bases). The germline gives CDR1 MDHEN, CDR2 SYDVKM. The V end was cut by 3 bases, the J end by 4 bases, with 21 bases between. The length of the CDR3 is 17 residues. The CDR3 nucleotides read TGTGCCAGCAGTTTGGGCAGGGGCTCCCCCCGGGGCACTGAAGCTTTCTTT. Its protein is CASSLGRGSPRGTEAFF.

V usage is TRBV7-9 and J usage is TRBJ1-4; 8 nucleotides match TRBD1. CDR3 length: 14 amino acids. Trimming cost V 5 bases and J 3 bases; bases outside gene matches: 2. Germline lookup yields CDR1 SEHNR and CDR2 FQNEAQ (reference sequence). CDR3 coding DNA: TGTGCCAGCAGCCCGGGACAGGCTAATGAAAAACTGTTTTTT. This translates into CASSPGQANEKLFF.

For this clone: One junction end disagrees with the germline gene, perhaps due to a read error. The sample has other DNA sequences that encode this CDR3 too. The chain recombines TRBV3-1 (or the pseudogene TRBV3-2) with TRBJ1-2, with 10 bases that match TRBD1. CDR3 length: 15 residues. Per germline, CDR1 LGHDT and CDR2 YNNKEL (reference sequence). This CDR3 is CASSLSGTGAYGYTF. CDR3 nucleotide sequence: TGTGCCAGCAGCCTGTCTGGGACAGGGGCCTATGGCTATACCTTC.

The chain couples TRBV11-3 to TRBJ2-5; 8 nucleotides agree with TRBD2. Germline V gene data show CDR1 as SGHNT and CDR2 as YENEEA. This CDR3 has 16 residues. Losses at the gene ends were 5 bases for V and 2 bases for J; bases not matched to a gene: 10. The CDR3 sequence is CASSPGTSRPQETQYF. The CDR3 DNA sequence: TGTGCCAGCAGCCCCGGGACTAGTCGCCCACAAGAGACCCAGTACTTC.

The CDR3 spells CASSPKGVEGDTQYF. The DNA for the CDR3 is TGTGCCAGCAGCCCCAAGGGGGTCGAGGGGGATACGCAGTATTTT. The J gene is TRBJ2-3, the V gene TRBV3-1 (or the pseudogene TRBV3-2); tentative D call: TRBD1 (6 bases). Trimming pared 4 bases from V and 6 bases from J, leaving 17 bases between. The CDR3 totals 15 residues. Per germline, CDR1 LGHDT and CDR2 YNNKEL (reference sequence).

The chain joins TRBV7-3 to TRBJ2-2; tentatively, D is TRBD1 (6 bases). Between the trimmed V and J ends, which lost 1 base and 6 bases, there was a span of 12 bases. The germline gives CDR1 SGHTA, CDR2 FQGTGA. This CDR3 region has 15 residues. CDR3 amino acids: CASSLSLRTAGELFF. In DNA, the CDR3 is TGTGCCAGCAGCTTAAGCTTGCGGACAGCCGGGGAGCTGTTTTTT.

The rearrangement uses TRBV25-1 and TRBJ1-6; D is perhaps TRBD1 (5 bases). The CDR3 loop spans 14 amino acids. The V end was cut by 5 bases, the J end by 7 bases, with 12 bases between. The germline CDR1 and CDR2 sequences are MGHDK and SYGVNS. The chain's CDR3 is CASSPGVWNSPLHF. CDR3 nucleotide sequence: TGTGCCAGCAGTCCGGGGGTCTGGAATTCACCCCTCCACTTT.

The chain links TRBV5-1 to TRBJ2-1, with TRBD1 matching over 9 bases. The germline gives CDR1 SGHRS, CDR2 YFSETQ. Losses at the gene ends were 3 bases for V and 2 bases for J; bases not matched to a gene: 3. The CDR3 extends over 15 amino acids. The CDR3 region is CASSSGTGTYNEQFF. CDR3 coding DNA: TGCGCCAGCAGCTCCGGGACAGGGACCTACAATGAGCAGTTCTTC.

This sequence joins TRBV19 and TRBJ1-2; tentative D call: TRBD1 (5 bases). CDR1 and CDR2 from the germline V gene are LNHDA and SQIVND (reference sequence). Trimming removed 5 bases from V and 5 bases from J, with 15 bases in between. The CDR3 covers 14 residues. The chain's CDR3 is CASSRLGGEYGYTF. CDR3 DNA sequence: TGTGCCAGTAGTCGCCTCGGGGGAGAGTATGGCTACACCTTC.

This clone appeared once. The CDR3, as DNA: TGCGCCAGCAGCCCCCAACTAGCGGGAGCAGATGAGCAGTTCTTC. Translation: CASSPQLAGADEQFF. This sequence joins TRBV4-3 and TRBJ2-1, with TRBD2 identical over 11 bases. Unmatched junction bases numbered 7, after V lost 4 bases and J lost 8 bases. CDR1 and CDR2 from the germline V gene are LGHNA and YSLEER. The CDR3 consists of 15 residues.

The chain is built from TRBV5-1 and TRBJ2-1; 10 positions agree with TRBD2. Germline V gene sequence: CDR1 SGHRS, CDR2 YFSETQ. The V segment lost 2 bases and the J segment 5 bases; nucleotides outside the gene matches: 4. The CDR3 extends over 15 amino acids. The CDR3 DNA is TGCGCCAGCAGCTTTCTAGCGGGAGCCAACAATGAGCAGTTCTTC. Amino acids: CASSFLAGANNEQFF.

The chain joins TRBV19 to TRBJ2-1; 10 bases are shared with TRBD2. The germline V gene encodes CDR1 LNHDA and CDR2 SQIVND (reference sequence). The CDR3 sequence is 15 residues long. The V and J ends lost 5 bases and 7 bases, in that order; junction bases with no gene match: 8. In DNA form, the CDR3 reads TGTGCCAGTAGTGTTAAGCGGGGGGGCCTGAATGAGCAGTTCTTC. This codes for CASSVKRGGLNEQFF.

The chain carries TRBV24-1 and TRBJ1-2, with D possibly matching TRBD1 (5 bases). V lost 3 bases to trimming and J lost 4 bases, with 14 bases between them. This CDR3 region has 15 residues. In germline, CDR1 is KGHDR, CDR2 SFDVKD. The CDR3 loop reads CATSDPGESIYGYTF. CDR3 nucleotides: TGTGCCACCAGTGATCCGGGGGAGAGTATCTATGGCTACACCTTC.

V usage is TRBV5-4 and J usage is TRBJ1-1; D not certain. The germline V gene has CDR1 SGHNT and CDR2 YYREEE (reference sequence). The CDR3 extends over 17 amino acids. V lost 7 bases to trimming and J lost 1 base, with 23 bases between them. CDR3 in amino acids: CASSVLKWSPGNTEAFF. As DNA, the CDR3 is TGTGCCAGCTCTGTTCTTAAATGGAGTCCGGGGAACACTGAAGCTTTCTTT.

The rearrangement uses TRBV19 and TRBJ1-2; D may be TRBD1 (6 bases). The V end was cut by 7 bases, the J end by 1 base, with 13 bases between. The germline V gene has CDR1 LNHDA and CDR2 SQIVND (reference sequence). The CDR3 spans 14 residues. The CDR3 is CASTPQGYNYGYTF. The CDR3 DNA reads as TGTGCCAGTACTCCCCAGGGGTATAACTATGGCTACACCTTC.

This clone was counted once. This rearrangement joins TRBV3-1 (or the pseudogene TRBV3-2) to TRBJ2-7, with no clear D. V shed 1 base and J shed 3 bases, with 7 bases lying between them. The CDR3 totals 13 residues. The V gene's germline CDR1 is LGHDT and CDR2 YNNKEL (reference sequence). CDR3 loop: CASSQGAYYEQYF. The CDR3 DNA sequence: TGTGCCAGCAGCCAAGGGGCCTACTACGAGCAGTACTTC.

The chain couples TRBV30 to TRBJ2-1; 7 bases match TRBD1. The CDR3 totals 13 residues. Per germline, CDR1 GTSNPN and CDR2 SVGIG (reference sequence). V was pared by 5 bases and J by 3 bases, with 4 bases of the junction left unmatched. The CDR3 is CAWDRAYYNEQFF. CDR3 nucleotides: TGTGCCTGGGACAGGGCGTACTACAATGAGCAGTTCTTC.

The J gene is TRBJ2-5, the V gene TRBV24-1; TRBD1 matches 8 bases. Trimming cost V 5 bases and J 5 bases; bases outside gene matches: 3. Germline V gene data show CDR1 as KGHDR and CDR2 as SFDVKD. The length of the CDR3 is 13 residues. The CDR3 region has the DNA TGTGCCACCAGTGGGACAGGGACCGAGACCCAGTACTTC. Its protein product is CATSGTGTETQYF.

The rearrangement links TRBV15 to TRBJ2-1; no reliable D call. V dropped 5 bases and J dropped 9 bases, with 8 bases sitting between them. CDR1 is LNHNV and CDR2 is YYDKDF in the germline V gene (reference sequence). The CDR3 is 11 residues long. The CDR3 sequence is CATSERSEQFF. CDR3 sequence (DNA): TGTGCCACCAGCGAGCGAAGTGAGCAGTTCTTC.

This clone has only one observation. V and J are TRBV29-1 and TRBJ2-5; 11 nucleotides match TRBD2. The V and J ends lost 4 bases and 7 bases, in that order; junction bases with no gene match: 5. Germline V gene sequence: CDR1 SQVTM, CDR2 ANQGSEA. The CDR3 spans 13 residues. Here the CDR3 DNA reads TGCAGCGTTGGAACTAGCGGGAGTGTGACCCAGTACTTC. Translated, it gives CSVGTSGSVTQYF.

The chain is built from TRBV5-1 and TRBJ1-1; no clear D gene. Germline V gene lookup returns CDR1 SGHRS and CDR2 YFSETQ. The germline V and J ends were trimmed by 4 bases and 4 bases, with 17 bases remaining between them. The CDR3 runs 15 residues. CDR3 nucleotides: TGCGCCAGCAGCCCGGGTCCCAGAAGAGTCACTGAAGCTTTCTTT. It yields the protein CASSPGPRRVTEAFF.

V and J are TRBV28 and TRBJ1-5; 7 nucleotides agree with TRBD1. The V gene's germline CDR1 is MDHEN and CDR2 SYDVKM. This CDR3 region has 16 residues. The ends lost 5 bases at V and 1 base at J; junction bases unmatched: 8. CDR3 sequence (DNA): TGTGCCAGCAGTAACCGACAGGGTCCCAGCAATCAGCCCCAGCATTTT. Translation gives CASSNRQGPSNQPQHF.

The rearrangement links TRBV19 to TRBJ1-5; 8 bases map to TRBD1. The germline CDR1 and CDR2 sequences are LNHDA and SQIVND (reference sequence). This CDR3 contains 14 residues. The trim removed 11 bases at V and 1 base at J, leaving 7 bases unmatched. CDR3 in DNA: TGTGCCTCATCCAGGGGGCCGAGCAATCAGCCCCAGCATTTT. Residues: CASSRGPSNQPQHF.

V gene TRBV19 combines with J gene TRBJ1-5; D gene ambiguous. This CDR3 has 14 residues. The V end was cut by 3 bases, the J end by 9 bases, with 15 bases between. Germline V gene lookup returns CDR1 LNHDA and CDR2 SQIVND (reference sequence). The CDR3 region is CASSITLESRPQHF. CDR3 DNA sequence: TGTGCCAGTAGTATCACCCTTGAATCGAGGCCCCAGCATTTT.

V usage is TRBV24-1 and J usage is TRBJ1-2; 8 positions agree with TRBD1. This CDR3 has 16 residues. V lost 9 bases, J lost 3 bases, and 14 bases stayed unmatched. Per germline, CDR1 KGHDR and CDR2 SFDVKD. The CDR3 sequence is CATQGSRGQIDYGYTF. The CDR3 DNA sequence: TGTGCCACCCAAGGGAGCAGGGGGCAAATAGACTATGGCTACACCTTC.

The rearrangement joins TRBV6-5 to TRBJ1-2; perhaps TRBD1 as D (5 bases). Germline CDR1 is MNHEY and CDR2 is SVGAGI. This CDR3 has 12 amino acids. Between the trimmed V and J ends, which lost 8 bases and 5 bases, there was a span of 12 bases. CDR3 region: CASWGRVYGYTF. CDR3 in DNA: TGTGCCAGCTGGGGCAGAGTTTATGGCTACACCTTC.

The V and J genes are TRBV5-4 and TRBJ2-1, with D unclear. CDR3 length: 15 amino acids. CDR1 is SGHNT, CDR2 YYREEE, per germline (reference sequence). Trimming took off 0 bases at V and 0 bases at J, with 7 bases between the two ends. This chain's CDR3 is CASSLGLSSYNEQFF. Here the CDR3 DNA reads TGTGCCAGCAGCTTGGGACTTAGCTCCTACAATGAGCAGTTCTTC.